Many counts were recorded for the clone carrying this T cell receptor (beta chain). The antigen is undetermined. These data belong to a study of response to subunit inactivated influenza vaccine. Study outcomes and limitations: Researchers suggested that each seasonal influenza vaccination recruits few new T cells.

Via MiXCR, TCRdb re-called the RT-PCR reads, giving one row per CDR3 protein. The profile shows some 800,000 distinct CDR3 sequences, 21% of them singletons. Looked up from germline, CDR1 is MDHEN and CDR2 is SYDVKM. Trimming removed 7 bases at V and 4 bases at J, with 14 bases between. The CDR3 runs 13 residues. This specimen was PBMCs from blood, taken 5 days after vaccination. The V and J genes are TRBV28 and TRBJ2-7; tentatively, D is TRBD2 (5 bases). This clonotype was sampled from a man aged 45-65 years who received an inactivated influenza vaccine. CDR3 residues: CASTKQTGYEQYF. The CDR3 nucleotides read TGTGCCAGCACCAAACAGACGGGATACGAGCAGTACTTC. Looking up the rest from reference TRBV28 and TRBJ2-7 gives the full variable domain: DVKVTQSSRYLVKRTGEKVFLECVQDMDHENMFWYRQDPGLGLRLIYFSYDVKMKEKGDIPEGYSVSREKKERFSLILESASTNQTSMYLCASTKQTGYEQYFGPGTRLTVT.